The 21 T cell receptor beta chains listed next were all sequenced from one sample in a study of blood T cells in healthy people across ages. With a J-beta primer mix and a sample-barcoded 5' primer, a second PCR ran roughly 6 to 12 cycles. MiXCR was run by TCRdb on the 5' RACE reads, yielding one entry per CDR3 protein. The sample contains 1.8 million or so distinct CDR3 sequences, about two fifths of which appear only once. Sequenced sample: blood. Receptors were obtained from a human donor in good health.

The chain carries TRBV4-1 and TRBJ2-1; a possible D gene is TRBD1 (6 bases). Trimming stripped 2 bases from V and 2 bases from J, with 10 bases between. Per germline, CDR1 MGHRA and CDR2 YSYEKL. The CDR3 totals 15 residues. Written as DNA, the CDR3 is TGCGCCAGCAGCCAACGGGACACCACCTACAATGAGCAGTTCTTC. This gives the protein CASSQRDTTYNEQFF.

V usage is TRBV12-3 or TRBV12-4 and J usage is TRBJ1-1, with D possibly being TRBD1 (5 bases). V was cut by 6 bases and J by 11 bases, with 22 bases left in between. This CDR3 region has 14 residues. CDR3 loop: CASSLRRGRGSAFF. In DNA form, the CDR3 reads TGTGCCAGCAGCCTCCGACGCGGTAGGGGATCCGCTTTCTTT.

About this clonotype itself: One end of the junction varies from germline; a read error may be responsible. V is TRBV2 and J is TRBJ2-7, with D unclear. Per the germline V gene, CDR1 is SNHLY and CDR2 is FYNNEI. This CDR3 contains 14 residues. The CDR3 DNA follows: TGTGTCAGCTCCTTGGGTGGAGCAACCTACGAGCAGTACTTC. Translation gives CVSSLGGATYEQYF.

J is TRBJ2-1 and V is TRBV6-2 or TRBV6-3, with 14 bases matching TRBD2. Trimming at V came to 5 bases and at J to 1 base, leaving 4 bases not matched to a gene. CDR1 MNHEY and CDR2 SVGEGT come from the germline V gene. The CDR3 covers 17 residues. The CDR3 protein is CASSTRTSGGSYNEQFF. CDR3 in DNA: TGTGCCAGCAGTACTCGGACTAGCGGGGGGTCCTACAATGAGCAGTTCTTC.

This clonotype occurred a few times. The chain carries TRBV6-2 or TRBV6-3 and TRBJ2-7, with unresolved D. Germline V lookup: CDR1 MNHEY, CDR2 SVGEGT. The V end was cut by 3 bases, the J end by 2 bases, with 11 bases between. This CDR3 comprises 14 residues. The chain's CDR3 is CASSYGRFPYEQYF. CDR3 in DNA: TGTGCCAGCAGTTATGGCAGGTTCCCCTACGAGCAGTACTTC.

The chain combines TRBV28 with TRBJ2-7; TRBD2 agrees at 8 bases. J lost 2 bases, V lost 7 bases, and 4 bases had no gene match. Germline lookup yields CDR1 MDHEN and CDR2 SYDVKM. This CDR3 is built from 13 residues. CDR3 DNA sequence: TGTGCCAGCAACGGGGGGGGTACCTACGAGCAGTACTTC. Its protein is CASNGGGTYEQYF.

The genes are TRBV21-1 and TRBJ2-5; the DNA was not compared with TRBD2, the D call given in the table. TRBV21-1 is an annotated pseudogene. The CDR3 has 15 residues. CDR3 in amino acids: CASSREGMRQETQYF. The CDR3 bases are TGTGCCAGCAGCAGGGAGGGGATGAGGCAAGAGACCCAGTACTTC.

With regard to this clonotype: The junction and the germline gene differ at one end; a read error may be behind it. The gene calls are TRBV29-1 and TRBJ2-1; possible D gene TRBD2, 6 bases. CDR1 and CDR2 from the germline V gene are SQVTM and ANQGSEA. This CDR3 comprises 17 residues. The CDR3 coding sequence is TGCAGCGTTGACAGGGTTACAGGCGGGGCCGCTAACAATAAGCAGTTCTTC. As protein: CSVDRVTGGAANNKQFF.

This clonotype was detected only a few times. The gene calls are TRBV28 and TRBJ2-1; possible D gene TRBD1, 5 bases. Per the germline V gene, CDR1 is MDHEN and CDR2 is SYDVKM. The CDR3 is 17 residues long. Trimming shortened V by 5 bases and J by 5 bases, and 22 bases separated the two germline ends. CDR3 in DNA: TGTGCCAGCAGTCCCATGGGCTGGGGAAAGGACAACAATGAGCAGTTCTTC. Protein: CASSPMGWGKDNNEQFF.

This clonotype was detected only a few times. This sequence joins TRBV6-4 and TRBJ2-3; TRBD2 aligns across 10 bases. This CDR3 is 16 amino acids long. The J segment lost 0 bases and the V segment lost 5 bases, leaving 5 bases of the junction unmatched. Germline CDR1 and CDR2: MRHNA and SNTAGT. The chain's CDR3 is CASSRLAGVSTDTQYF. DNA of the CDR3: TGTGCCAGCAGTCGACTAGCGGGTGTTAGCACAGATACGCAGTATTTT.

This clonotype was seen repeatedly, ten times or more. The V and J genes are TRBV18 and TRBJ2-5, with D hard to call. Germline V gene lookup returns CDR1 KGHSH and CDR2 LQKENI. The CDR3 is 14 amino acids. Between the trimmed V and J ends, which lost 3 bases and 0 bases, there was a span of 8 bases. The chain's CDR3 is CASSPGQNQETQYF. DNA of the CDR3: TGTGCCAGCTCACCCGGTCAGAACCAAGAGACCCAGTACTTC.

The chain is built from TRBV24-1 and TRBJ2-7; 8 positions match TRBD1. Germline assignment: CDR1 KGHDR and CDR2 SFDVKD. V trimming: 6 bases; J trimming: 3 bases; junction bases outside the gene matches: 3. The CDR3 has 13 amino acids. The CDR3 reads CATSQGAHYEQYF. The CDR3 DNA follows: TGTGCCACCAGTCAGGGGGCTCACTACGAGCAGTACTTC.

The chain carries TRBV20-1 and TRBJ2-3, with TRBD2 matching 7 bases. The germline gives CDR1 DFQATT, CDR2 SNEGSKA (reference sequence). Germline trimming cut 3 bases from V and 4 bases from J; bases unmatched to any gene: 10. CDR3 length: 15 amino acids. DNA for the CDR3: TGCAGTGCTAGGTCGGCTAGCGGTGCCTCAGATACGCAGTATTTT. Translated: CSARSASGASDTQYF.

The CDR3 sequence is CASSDGAYGYTF. CDR3 nucleotides: TGTGCCAGCAGTGACGGGGCCTATGGCTACACCTTC. V and J are TRBV6-2 or TRBV6-3 and TRBJ1-2, with D tentatively TRBD1 (5 bases). This CDR3 has 12 amino acids. Germline CDR1 MNHEY, CDR2 SVGEGT. V shed 5 bases and J shed 4 bases, with 8 bases lying between them.

The CDR3 loop is CASSSDGNLEAFF. CDR3 coding DNA: TGTGCCAGCAGTTCCGACGGGAACCTTGAAGCTTTCTTT. This chain connects TRBV28 to TRBJ1-1; D is ambiguous. The germline V and J ends were trimmed by 4 bases and 7 bases, with 13 bases remaining between them. Germline V lookup: CDR1 MDHEN, CDR2 SYDVKM. The CDR3 is 13 amino acids.

In DNA, the CDR3 is TGCGCCAGCAGCTTGGTCGCAACAACCTACGAGCAGTACTTC. As protein: CASSLVATTYEQYF. The chain is built from TRBV5-1 and TRBJ2-7; D is ambiguous. The CDR3 length is 14 residues. CDR1 is SGHRS, CDR2 YFSETQ, per germline. V lost 0 bases, J lost 2 bases, and 9 bases lay in between.

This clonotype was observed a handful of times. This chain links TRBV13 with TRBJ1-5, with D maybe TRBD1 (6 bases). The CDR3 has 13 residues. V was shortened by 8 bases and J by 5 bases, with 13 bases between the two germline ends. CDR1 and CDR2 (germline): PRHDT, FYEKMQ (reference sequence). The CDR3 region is CASCRGRDQPQHF. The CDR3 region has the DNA TGTGCCAGCTGCCGGGGGCGGGATCAGCCCCAGCATTTT.

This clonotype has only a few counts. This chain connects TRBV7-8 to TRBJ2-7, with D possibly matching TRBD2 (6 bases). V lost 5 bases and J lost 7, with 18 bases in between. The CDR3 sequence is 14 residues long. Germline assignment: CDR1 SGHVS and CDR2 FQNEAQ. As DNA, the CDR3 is TGTGCCAGCAGCCACCAGGGAGGCAATGAGGAGCAGTACTTC. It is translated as CASSHQGGNEEQYF.

CDR3 in amino acids: CAISGTGGLEQYF. The CDR3 bases are TGTGCCATCAGCGGGACAGGGGGCCTTGAGCAGTACTTC. The chain carries TRBV10-3 and TRBJ2-5; the match to TRBD1 covers 12 bases. Per the germline V gene, CDR1 is ENHRY and CDR2 is SYGVKD. V trimming: 6 bases; J trimming: 11 bases; junction bases outside the gene matches: 7. The CDR3 sequence is 13 residues long.

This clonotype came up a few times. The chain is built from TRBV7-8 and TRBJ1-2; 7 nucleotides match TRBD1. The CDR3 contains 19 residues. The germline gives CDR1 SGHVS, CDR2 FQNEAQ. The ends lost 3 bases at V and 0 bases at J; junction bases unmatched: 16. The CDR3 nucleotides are TGTGCCAGCAGCTTTTCACGTACTCGGAGGGACAGCCCTAACTATGGCTACACCTTC. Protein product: CASSFSRTRRDSPNYGYTF.

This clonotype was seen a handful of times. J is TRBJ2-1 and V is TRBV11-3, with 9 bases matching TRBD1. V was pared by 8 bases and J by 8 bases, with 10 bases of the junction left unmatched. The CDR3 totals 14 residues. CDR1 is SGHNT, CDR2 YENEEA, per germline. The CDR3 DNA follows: TGTGCCAGCGAGACAGGGGGAGATATTTATGAGCAGTTCTTC. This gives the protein CASETGGDIYEQFF.